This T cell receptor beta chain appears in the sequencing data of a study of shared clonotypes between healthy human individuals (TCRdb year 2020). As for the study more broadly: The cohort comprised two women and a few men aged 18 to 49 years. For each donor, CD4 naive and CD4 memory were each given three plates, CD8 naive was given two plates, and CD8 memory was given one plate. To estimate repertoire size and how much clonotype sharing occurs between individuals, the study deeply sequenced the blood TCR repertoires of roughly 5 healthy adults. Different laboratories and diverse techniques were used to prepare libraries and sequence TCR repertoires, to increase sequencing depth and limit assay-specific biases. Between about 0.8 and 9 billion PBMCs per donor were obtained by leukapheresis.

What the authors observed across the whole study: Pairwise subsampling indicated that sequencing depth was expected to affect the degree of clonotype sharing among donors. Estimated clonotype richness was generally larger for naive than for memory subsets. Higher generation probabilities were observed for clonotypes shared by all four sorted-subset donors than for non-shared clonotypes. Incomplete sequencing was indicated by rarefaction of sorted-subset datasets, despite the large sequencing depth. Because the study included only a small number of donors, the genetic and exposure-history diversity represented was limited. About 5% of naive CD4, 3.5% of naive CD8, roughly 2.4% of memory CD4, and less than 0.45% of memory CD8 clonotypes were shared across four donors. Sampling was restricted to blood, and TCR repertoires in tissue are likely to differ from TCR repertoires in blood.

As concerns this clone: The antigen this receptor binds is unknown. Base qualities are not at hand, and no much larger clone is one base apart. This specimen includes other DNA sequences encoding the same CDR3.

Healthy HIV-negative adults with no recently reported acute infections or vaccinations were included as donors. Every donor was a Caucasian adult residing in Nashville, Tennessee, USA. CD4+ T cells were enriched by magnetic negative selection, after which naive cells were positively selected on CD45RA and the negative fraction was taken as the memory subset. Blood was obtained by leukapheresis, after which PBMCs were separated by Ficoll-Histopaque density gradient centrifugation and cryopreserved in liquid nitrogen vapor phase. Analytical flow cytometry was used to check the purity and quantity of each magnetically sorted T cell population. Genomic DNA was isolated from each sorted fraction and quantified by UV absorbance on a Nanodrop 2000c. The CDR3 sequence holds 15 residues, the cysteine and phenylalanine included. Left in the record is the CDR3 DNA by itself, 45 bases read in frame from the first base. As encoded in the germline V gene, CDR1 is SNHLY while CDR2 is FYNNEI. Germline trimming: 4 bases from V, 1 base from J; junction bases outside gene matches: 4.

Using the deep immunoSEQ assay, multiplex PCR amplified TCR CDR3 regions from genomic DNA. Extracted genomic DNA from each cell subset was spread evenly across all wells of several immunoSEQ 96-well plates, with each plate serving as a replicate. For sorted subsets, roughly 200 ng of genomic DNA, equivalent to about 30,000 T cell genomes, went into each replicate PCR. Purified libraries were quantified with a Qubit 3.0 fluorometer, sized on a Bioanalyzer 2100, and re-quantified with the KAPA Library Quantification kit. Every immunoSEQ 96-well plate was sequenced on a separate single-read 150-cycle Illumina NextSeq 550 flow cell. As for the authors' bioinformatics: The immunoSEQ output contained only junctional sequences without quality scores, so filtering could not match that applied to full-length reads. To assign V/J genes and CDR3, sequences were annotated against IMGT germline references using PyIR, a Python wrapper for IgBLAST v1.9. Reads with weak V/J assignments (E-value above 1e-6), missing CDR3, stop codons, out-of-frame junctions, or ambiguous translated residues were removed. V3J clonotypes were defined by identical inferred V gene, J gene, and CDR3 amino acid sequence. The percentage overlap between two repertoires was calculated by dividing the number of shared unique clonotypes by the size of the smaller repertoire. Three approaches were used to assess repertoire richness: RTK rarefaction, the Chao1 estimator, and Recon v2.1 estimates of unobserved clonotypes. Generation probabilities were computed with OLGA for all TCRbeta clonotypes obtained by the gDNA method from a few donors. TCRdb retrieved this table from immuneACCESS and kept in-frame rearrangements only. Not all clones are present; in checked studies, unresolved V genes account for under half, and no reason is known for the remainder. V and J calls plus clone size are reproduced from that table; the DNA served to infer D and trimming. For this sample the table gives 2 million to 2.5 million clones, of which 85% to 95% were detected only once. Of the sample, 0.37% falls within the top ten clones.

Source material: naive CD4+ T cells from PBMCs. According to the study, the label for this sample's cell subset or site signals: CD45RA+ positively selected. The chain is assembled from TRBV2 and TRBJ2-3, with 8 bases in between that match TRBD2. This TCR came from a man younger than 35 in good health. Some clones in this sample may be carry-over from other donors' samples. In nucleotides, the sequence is TGTGCCAGCAGTGGCCCCGGGGGGGGCACAGATACGCAGTATTTT. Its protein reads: CASSGPGGGTDTQYF.